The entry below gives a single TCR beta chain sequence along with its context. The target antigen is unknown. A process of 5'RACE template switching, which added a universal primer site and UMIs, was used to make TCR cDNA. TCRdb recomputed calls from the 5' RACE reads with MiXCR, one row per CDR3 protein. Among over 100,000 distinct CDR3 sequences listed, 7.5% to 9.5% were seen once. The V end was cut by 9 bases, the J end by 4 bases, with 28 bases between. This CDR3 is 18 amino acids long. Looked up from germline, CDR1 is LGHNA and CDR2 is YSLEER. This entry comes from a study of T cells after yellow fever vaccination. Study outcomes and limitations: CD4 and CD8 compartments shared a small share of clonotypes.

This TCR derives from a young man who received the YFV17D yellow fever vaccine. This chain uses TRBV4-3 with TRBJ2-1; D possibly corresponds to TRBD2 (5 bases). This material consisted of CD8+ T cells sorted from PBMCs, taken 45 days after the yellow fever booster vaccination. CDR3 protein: CASSTRAGGPQTYNEQFF. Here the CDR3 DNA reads TGCGCCAGTTCCACCCGGGCCGGCGGGCCTCAAACTTACAATGAGCAGTTCTTC.